The rows below give T cell receptor beta chains drawn from one sample of a study of blood T cell repertoires in COVID-19. Clones were read by immunoSEQ multiplex PCR, and TCRdb kept only the in-frame ones, dropping some. This sample has more than 70,000 clones, with 65% to 90% found just once. Sequencing input: peripheral blood. The source is a woman of 80 years or more with acute or convalescent COVID-19. The CDR3 runs from the conserved cysteine through the conserved F or W. The order of the fields is CDR3 DNA, CDR3 protein, clone size, D gene, V gene, J gene. D genes are given only for firm matches. Some rows have no size entry. The others give once, few or many, or a class for an expanded clone.

CDR3 DNA: TGTGCCAGTAGTACCCGGGACAGAAGTTCCTACGAGCAGTACTTC; CDR3 protein: CASSTRDRSSYEQYF; clone size: .; D gene: TRBD1; V gene: TRBV19; J gene: TRBJ2-7
CDR3 DNA: TGTGCCAGCTCACAGACTAGCGGGGGGGCCTATGAGCAGTTCTTC; CDR3 protein: CASSQTSGGAYEQFF; clone size: .; D gene: TRBD2; V gene: TRBV18; J gene: TRBJ2-1
CDR3 DNA: TGTGCCAGCAGCCCGGGGGGGTGGTCACCCCTCCACTTT; CDR3 protein: CASSPGGWSPLHF; clone size: .; D gene: .; V gene: TRBV3-1/TRBV3-2; J gene: TRBJ1-6
CDR3 DNA: TGTGCCAGCAGCCAAGATCCTTTCGGAGGGATTGGTGGCTACACCTTC; CDR3 protein: CASSQDPFGGIGGYTF; clone size: .; D gene: .; V gene: TRBV3-1/TRBV3-2; J gene: TRBJ1-2
CDR3 DNA: TGTGCCAGCAGGCTGACTCTACTAGTGGGGACCCAGTACTTC; CDR3 protein: CASRLTLLVGTQYF; clone size: .; D gene: .; V gene: TRBV6-5; J gene: TRBJ2-5
CDR3 DNA: TGTGCCAGCAGTTTAGGCAGGCTCTCCTACGAGCAGTACTTC; CDR3 protein: CASSLGRLSYEQYF; clone size: .; D gene: .; V gene: TRBV27; J gene: TRBJ2-7
CDR3 DNA: TGTGCCAGCAGGGGACAGGGGTTCGGCTATGGCTACACCTTC; CDR3 protein: CASRGQGFGYGYTF; clone size: few; D gene: TRBD1; V gene: TRBV6-5; J gene: TRBJ1-2
CDR3 DNA: TGCAGTGCTAGTCGGCAGCGGAACACTGAAGCTTTCTTT; CDR3 protein: CSASRQRNTEAFF; clone size: .; D gene: .; V gene: TRBV20-1; J gene: TRBJ1-1
CDR3 DNA: TGTGCCAGCAGCCCCCACAGGGGAAGATTGGTTGACGGGGAGCTGTTTTTT; CDR3 protein: CASSPHRGRLVDGELFF; clone size: large; D gene: TRBD1; V gene: TRBV5-6; J gene: TRBJ2-2
CDR3 DNA: TGCGCCAGCAGCCAAGGCAGGACACTCTCATCAGCTAGCACAGATACGCAGTATTTT; CDR3 protein: CASSQGRTLSSASTDTQYF; clone size: .; D gene: .; V gene: TRBV4-1; J gene: TRBJ2-3
CDR3 DNA: TGCGCCAGCAGCTTGGCCGGGACAGGGCAAGATACGCAGTATTTT; CDR3 protein: CASSLAGTGQDTQYF; clone size: once; D gene: TRBD1; V gene: TRBV5-1; J gene: TRBJ2-3
CDR3 DNA: TGTGCCAGCAGTTTCGGGGGGAACAATTCACCCCTCCACTTT; CDR3 protein: CASSFGGNNSPLHF; clone size: few; D gene: .; V gene: TRBV6-6; J gene: TRBJ1-6
CDR3 DNA: TGCGCCAGCAGCTTGGGTCAGGGCCTCTACACCTTC; CDR3 protein: CASSLGQGLYTF; clone size: .; D gene: .; V gene: TRBV5-1; J gene: TRBJ1-2
CDR3 DNA: TGCGCCAGCAGCCCTAACCTGAGCGGCAATGAGCAGTTCTTC; CDR3 protein: CASSPNLSGNEQFF; clone size: .; D gene: .; V gene: TRBV5-1; J gene: TRBJ2-1
CDR3 DNA: TGCGCCAGCAGCTTGGCGTTGGAGGAGACCCAGTACTTC; CDR3 protein: CASSLALEETQYF; clone size: .; D gene: .; V gene: TRBV5-1; J gene: TRBJ2-5
CDR3 DNA: TGTGCCAGCAGTTACTCGAGGGCAGATACGCAGTATTTT; CDR3 protein: CASSYSRADTQYF; clone size: .; D gene: .; V gene: TRBV6-5; J gene: TRBJ2-3
CDR3 DNA: TGCGCCAGCAGCCAAGAGGGCAACCAAGAGACCCAGTACTTC; CDR3 protein: CASSQEGNQETQYF; clone size: .; D gene: .; V gene: TRBV4-1; J gene: TRBJ2-5
CDR3 DNA: TGTGCCAGCAGTGTAGGGGGGGCCCCCACAGATACGCAGTATTTT; CDR3 protein: CASSVGGAPTDTQYF; clone size: .; D gene: .; V gene: TRBV25-1; J gene: TRBJ2-3
CDR3 DNA: TGTGCCAGTAGTACCCTGACAGGGGCCGTGGCCTACGAGCAGTACTTC; CDR3 protein: CASSTLTGAVAYEQYF; clone size: .; D gene: TRBD1; V gene: TRBV19; J gene: TRBJ2-7
CDR3 DNA: TGTGCCAGCAGCCGAGGAAATGAGCAGTTCTTC; CDR3 protein: CASSRGNEQFF; clone size: once; D gene: .; V gene: TRBV12-3/TRBV12-4; J gene: TRBJ2-1
CDR3 DNA: TGTGCCAGCAGCCCCGACAGGGGGCGAAGCAATGGCTACACCTTC; CDR3 protein: CASSPDRGRSNGYTF; clone size: .; D gene: TRBD1; V gene: TRBV2; J gene: TRBJ1-2
CDR3 DNA: TGTGCCAGCAGCTCCACCGGGACAGGGATCCACGAGCAGTACTTC; CDR3 protein: CASSSTGTGIHEQYF; clone size: .; D gene: TRBD1; V gene: TRBV11-2; J gene: TRBJ2-7
CDR3 DNA: TGCGCCAGCAGCGGCGGGACAGGGGCCTTCTATGGCTACACCTTC; CDR3 protein: CASSGGTGAFYGYTF; clone size: .; D gene: TRBD1; V gene: TRBV5-1; J gene: TRBJ1-2
CDR3 DNA: TGCAGTGCTAGTCAGCAGGGGGCGAGGAATTCACCCCTCCACTTT; CDR3 protein: CSASQQGARNSPLHF; clone size: .; D gene: TRBD1; V gene: TRBV20-1; J gene: TRBJ1-6
CDR3 DNA: TGCGCCAGCAGCTTCGAGGGTTACAATGAGCAGTTCTTC; CDR3 protein: CASSFEGYNEQFF; clone size: once; D gene: .; V gene: TRBV5-1; J gene: TRBJ2-1
CDR3 DNA: TGTGCCAGCAGCTTAGGCGGGGGAGGGGCCAACGTCCTGACTTTC; CDR3 protein: CASSLGGGGANVLTF; clone size: once; D gene: TRBD2; V gene: TRBV5-6; J gene: TRBJ2-6
CDR3 DNA: TGCGCCAGCAGCCCCCTAGCGGGGGTAGATACGCAGTATTTT; CDR3 protein: CASSPLAGVDTQYF; clone size: .; D gene: TRBD2; V gene: TRBV5-1; J gene: TRBJ2-3
CDR3 DNA: TGTGCCAGCAGTAGACAGGGGAATCAGCCCCAGCATTTT; CDR3 protein: CASSRQGNQPQHF; clone size: .; D gene: TRBD1; V gene: TRBV6-5; J gene: TRBJ1-5
CDR3 DNA: TGCGCCAGCAGCTTGGACGGGAATAGCAATCAGCCCCAGCATTTT; CDR3 protein: CASSLDGNSNQPQHF; clone size: .; D gene: .; V gene: TRBV5-1; J gene: TRBJ1-5
CDR3 DNA: TGTGCCAGCAACCTGGTCGGAGATAGCAATCAGCCCCAGCATTTT; CDR3 protein: CASNLVGDSNQPQHF; clone size: once; D gene: .; V gene: TRBV9; J gene: TRBJ1-5
CDR3 DNA: TGTGCCAGCAGCCGTCAATGGACAGCGCAACATACGCAGTATTTT; CDR3 protein: CASSRQWTAQHTQYF; clone size: .; D gene: .; V gene: TRBV7-2; J gene: TRBJ2-3
CDR3 DNA: TGTGCCAGCAGCGGACAGGGTTCGAGGGATACGCAGTATTTT; CDR3 protein: CASSGQGSRDTQYF; clone size: .; D gene: TRBD1; V gene: TRBV9; J gene: TRBJ2-3
CDR3 DNA: TGTGCCAGTAGTATTACCGGCTCTGGGGCCAACGTCCTGACTTTC; CDR3 protein: CASSITGSGANVLTF; clone size: .; D gene: .; V gene: TRBV19; J gene: TRBJ2-6
CDR3 DNA: TGTGCCAGCAGCTTGGTACGAAGGGAGGCACCCCTCCACTTT; CDR3 protein: CASSLVRREAPLHF; clone size: .; D gene: .; V gene: TRBV5-6; J gene: TRBJ1-6
CDR3 DNA: TGTGCCAGCAGCCAAGTGGCAGGGAACACCGGGGAGCTGTTTTTT; CDR3 protein: CASSQVAGNTGELFF; clone size: .; D gene: .; V gene: TRBV4-2; J gene: TRBJ2-2
CDR3 DNA: TGTGCCAGCAGAGCAGGACTGAAGAACACTGAAGCTTTCTTT; CDR3 protein: CASRAGLKNTEAFF; clone size: .; D gene: .; V gene: TRBV2; J gene: TRBJ1-1
CDR3 DNA: TGTGCCACCAGTGATTACAGAAATGAGCAGTTCTTC; CDR3 protein: CATSDYRNEQFF; clone size: once; D gene: .; V gene: TRBV24-1; J gene: TRBJ2-1
CDR3 DNA: TGTGCCAGCAGCATGGACAGGGGGCGGTTTAATGAAAAACTGTTTTTT; CDR3 protein: CASSMDRGRFNEKLFF; clone size: .; D gene: TRBD1; V gene: TRBV7-8; J gene: TRBJ1-4
CDR3 DNA: TGTGCCAGCAGCGTAGGAGGGTATAATTCACCCCTCCACTTT; CDR3 protein: CASSVGGYNSPLHF; clone size: once; D gene: .; V gene: TRBV9; J gene: TRBJ1-6
CDR3 DNA: TGTGCCAGCAGTGCCGGACATCTCTATGGCTACACCTTC; CDR3 protein: CASSAGHLYGYTF; clone size: .; D gene: .; V gene: TRBV2; J gene: TRBJ1-2
CDR3 DNA: TGTGCCAGCAGGTCCGGGACAGGGGGCAATCAGCCCCAGCATTTT; CDR3 protein: CASRSGTGGNQPQHF; clone size: .; D gene: TRBD1; V gene: TRBV6-5; J gene: TRBJ1-5
CDR3 DNA: TGTGCCAGCAGTTACTCGGGCAGGGGGGCCTACGAGCAGTACTTC; CDR3 protein: CASSYSGRGAYEQYF; clone size: .; D gene: .; V gene: TRBV6-5; J gene: TRBJ2-7
CDR3 DNA: TGTGCCAGCTCACCACCCGGGAGCTCCTACGAGCAGTACTTC; CDR3 protein: CASSPPGSSYEQYF; clone size: .; D gene: .; V gene: TRBV18; J gene: TRBJ2-7
CDR3 DNA: TGTGCCAGCAGTTACTCGCCCGGGGCAACTAATGAAAAACTGTTTTTT; CDR3 protein: CASSYSPGATNEKLFF; clone size: .; D gene: .; V gene: TRBV6-6; J gene: TRBJ1-4
CDR3 DNA: TGTGCCAGCAGCTTAAGGACATTTAGCAATCAGCCCCAGCATTTT; CDR3 protein: CASSLRTFSNQPQHF; clone size: .; D gene: .; V gene: TRBV7-3; J gene: TRBJ1-5
CDR3 DNA: TGTGCCAGCAGCGTTCTCGAGACTGAAGCTTTCTTT; CDR3 protein: CASSVLETEAFF; clone size: .; D gene: .; V gene: TRBV7-9; J gene: TRBJ1-1